This record concerns one TCR beta chain sequence. The sample comes from a study of T cell repertoires in cytomegalovirus infection. TCRdb reprocessed the reads with MiXCR, giving one entry per CDR3 protein. Seen here are 150,000 to 200,000 distinct CDR3 sequences, about 20% observed once, and the top ten hold 2.5% to 3%. The CDR3 has 16 amino acids. Trimming removed 6 bases from V and 9 bases from J; junction bases left unmatched: 11. Per the germline V gene, CDR1 is MDHEN and CDR2 is SYDVKM. This clonotype was obtained from a human donor in good health (CMV status not recorded). Some clones in this sample may be carry-over from other donors' samples. Sequenced sample: PBMCs. The V and J genes are TRBV28 and TRBJ2-1, with 13 nucleotides matching TRBD2. CDR3 sequence (DNA): TGTGCCAGCAGCTACACTAGCGGGAGGGGGGTTAGTGAGCAGTTCTTC. Its translation: CASSYTSGRGVSEQFF.